Shown below are 19 T cell receptor beta chains from a single sample sequenced in a study of graft-versus-host responses after intestinal transplantation. Antigens for these TCRs are unknown. Produced via immunoSEQ multiplex PCR; TCRdb's table is partial and in-frame only. The sample yields about 97,000 clones, about nine tenths seen once. Sequenced material: unstimulated CD4+ T cells sorted from spleen or lymph node cells, taken before transplant. These receptors came from a human donor who was the organ donor for an intestinal transplant.

V gene TRBV10-3 combines with J gene TRBJ1-1, with 8 positions matching TRBD1. V was pared by 6 bases and J by 1 base, with 7 bases of the junction left unmatched. The V gene's germline CDR1 is ENHRY and CDR2 SYGVKD. CDR3 length: 15 amino acids. CDR3 bases: TGTGCCATCAGCCGGGACAGGCCTAGGAACACTGAAGCTTTCTTT. Protein: CAISRDRPRNTEAFF.

The chain recombines TRBV7-2 with TRBJ1-3; 8 bases map to TRBD1. Germline V lookup: CDR1 SGHTA, CDR2 FQGNSA. V lost 0 bases, J lost 0 bases, and 7 bases stayed unmatched. The CDR3 consists of 18 residues. The chain's CDR3 is CASSLALGTGRSGNTIYF. Here the CDR3 DNA reads TGTGCCAGCAGCTTAGCGCTGGGGACAGGCCGCTCTGGAAACACCATATATTTT.

The chain links TRBV9 to TRBJ2-7; 15 nucleotides match TRBD2. CDR3 length equals 16 residues. Germline CDR1 reads SGDLS; CDR2 reads YYNGEE. Germline trimming cut 4 bases from V and 7 bases from J; bases unmatched to any gene: 9. The chain's CDR3 is CASSPEGLAGGWEQYF. The CDR3 bases are TGTGCCAGCAGCCCCGAGGGACTAGCGGGGGGCTGGGAGCAGTACTTC.

V usage is TRBV5-1 and J usage is TRBJ2-7, with 11 bases identical to TRBD2. CDR1 and CDR2 (germline): SGHRS, YFSETQ. The V segment lost 6 bases and the J segment 7 bases; nucleotides outside the gene matches: 12. The CDR3 has 15 residues. CDR3 region: CASTALSGGAREQYF. CDR3 in DNA: TGCGCCAGCACCGCGCTTAGCGGGGGGGCGCGTGAGCAGTACTTC. The full variable domain, with the rest looked up from reference TRBV5-1 and TRBJ2-7, is KAGVTQTPRYLIKTRGQQVTLSCSPISGHRSVSWYQQTPGQGLQFLFEYFSETQRNKGNFPGRFSGRQFSNSRSEMNVSTLELGDSALYLCASTALSGGAREQYFGPGTRLTVT.

This rearrangement joins TRBV19 to TRBJ1-6, with 9 nucleotides matching TRBD1. The CDR3 is 16 residues long. Trimming at V came to 4 bases and at J to 9 bases, leaving 10 bases not matched to a gene. CDR1 is LNHDA, CDR2 SQIVND, per germline (reference sequence). In DNA, the CDR3 is TGTGCCAGTAGTACCAAGGGACAGGGCGGCGGTTCACCCCTCCACTTT. Protein: CASSTKGQGGGSPLHF.

V gene TRBV6-5 combines with J gene TRBJ1-3; 7 bases match TRBD1. The V gene's germline CDR1 is MNHEY and CDR2 SVGAGI. V was clipped by 6 bases and J by 8 bases; unmatched bases: 13. This CDR3 contains 15 residues. Here the CDR3 reads CASRATGNNGDTIYF. The CDR3 coding sequence is TGTGCCAGCAGGGCGACAGGGAATAACGGCGACACCATATATTTT.

This clone was detected once. The rearrangement uses TRBV7-2 and TRBJ2-3; 7 bases align to TRBD2. Germline trimming cut 6 bases from V and 0 bases from J; bases unmatched to any gene: 9. Germline lookup yields CDR1 SGHTA and CDR2 FQGNSA. The CDR3 spans 16 residues. This CDR3 is CASRGSGTASTDTQYF. The CDR3, as DNA: TGTGCCAGCAGGGGGAGCGGGACGGCTAGCACAGATACGCAGTATTTT.

The rearrangement joins TRBV19 to TRBJ1-1; D gene uncertain. Per the germline V gene, CDR1 is LNHDA and CDR2 is SQIVND (reference sequence). The CDR3 extends over 14 amino acids. Trimming pared 5 bases from V and 0 bases from J, leaving 10 bases between. In nucleotides, the CDR3 is TGTGCCAGTAGTGCACAGATCATGAACACTGAAGCTTTCTTT. Protein: CASSAQIMNTEAFF. Based on the CDR3 plus reference TRBV19 and TRBJ1-1, the full variable domain is DGGITQSPKYLFRKEGQNVTLSCEQNLNHDAMYWYRQDPGQGLRLIYYSQIVNDFQKGDIAEGYSVSREKKESFPLTVTSAQKNPTAFYLCASSAQIMNTEAFFGQGTRLTVV.

The chain joins TRBV27 to TRBJ2-1; 9 nucleotides agree with TRBD2. From germline, CDR1 is MNHEY and CDR2 SMNVEV (reference sequence). This CDR3 is 14 amino acids long. V dropped 3 bases and J dropped 5; count of bases not matched to a gene: 2. The CDR3 sequence is CASSFRGGDNEQFF. The CDR3 coding sequence is TGTGCCAGCAGTTTCCGCGGGGGGGACAATGAGCAGTTCTTC.

The chain carries TRBV7-2 and TRBJ2-7; tentatively, D is TRBD1 (6 bases). Germline loops: CDR1 SGHTA, CDR2 FQGNSA. Trimming removed 8 bases from V and 7 bases from J, with 15 bases in between. The CDR3 has 12 amino acids. CDR3 residues: CASGPTGWEQYF. For the CDR3, the DNA is TGTGCCAGCGGACCTACAGGGTGGGAGCAGTACTTC.

The genes are TRBV19 and TRBJ1-5; 7 bases are a match to TRBD1. The CDR3 spans 14 residues. Germline V CDR1 and CDR2: LNHDA, SQIVND (reference sequence). V shed 4 bases, J shed 6 bases, and the junction held 6 bases outside the gene matches. DNA of the CDR3: TGTGCCAGTAGTAAGGAGACAGGGCTTCAGCCCCAGCATTTT. Amino acids: CASSKETGLQPQHF.

The sample holds one count of this clone. The chain employs TRBV11-1 and TRBJ2-3, with a tentative D call TRBD1 (7 bases). Germline values: CDR1 SGHAT, CDR2 FQDESV (reference sequence). This CDR3 is 13 amino acids long. V shed 4 bases and J shed 6 bases, with 11 bases lying between them. The chain's CDR3 is CASSSEGADTQYF. CDR3 nucleotides: TGTGCCAGCAGCTCGGAGGGGGCGGATACGCAGTATTTT. Looking up the rest from reference TRBV11-1 and TRBJ2-3 gives the full variable domain: EAEVAQSPRYKITEKSQAVAFWCDPISGHATLYWYRQILGQGPELLVQFQDESVVDDSQLPKDRFSAERLKGVDSTLKIQPAELGDSAMYLCASSSEGADTQYFGPGTRLTVL.

The chain employs TRBV12-5 and TRBJ2-2, with D tentatively TRBD2 (7 bases). This CDR3 is 16 amino acids long. Deletions cut 5 bases from V and 4 bases from J, with 17 bases between. Per germline, CDR1 LGHNT and CDR2 FRNRAP. The CDR3 region is CASGLQGPGGTGELFF. The CDR3 DNA reads TGTGCTAGTGGTCTACAGGGCCCGGGGGGCACCGGGGAGCTGTTTTTT. Full variable domain (outside the CDR3, taken from reference TRBV12-5 and TRBJ2-2): DARVTQTPRHKVTEMGQEVTMRCQPILGHNTVFWYRQTMMQGLELLAYFRNRAPLDDSGMPKDRFSAEMPDATLATLKIQPSEPRDSAVYFCASGLQGPGGTGELFFGEGSRLTVL.

The J gene is TRBJ1-5, the V gene TRBV4-1; D gene unclear. Trimming pared 4 bases from V and 6 bases from J, leaving 13 bases between. This CDR3 has 14 residues. CDR1 is MGHRA and CDR2 is YSYEKL in the germline V gene. In DNA form, the CDR3 reads TGCGCCAGCAGCCCCGTCGGGTTTGGTCAGCCCCAGCATTTT. It specifies CASSPVGFGQPQHF.

The rearrangement links TRBV5-5 to TRBJ1-2; D is ambiguous. In germline, CDR1 is SGHKS, CDR2 YYEKEE (reference sequence). The CDR3 loop spans 14 amino acids. V dropped 2 bases and J dropped 0 bases, with 8 bases sitting between them. The DNA of the CDR3 is TGTGCCAGCAGCTTTTTAGTTACTAACTATGGCTACACCTTC. It codes for CASSFLVTNYGYTF.

J is TRBJ1-1 and V is TRBV28; D is possibly TRBD1 (6 bases). Trimming removed 8 bases at V and 0 bases at J, with 19 bases between. There are 16 residues in the CDR3. Per germline, CDR1 MDHEN and CDR2 SYDVKM. The CDR3 DNA reads TGTGCCAGCGCCAGGTGGGTGGGGGCCATGAACACTGAAGCTTTCTTT. Translation: CASARWVGAMNTEAFF.

This sequence joins TRBV6-5 and TRBJ2-1; 9 nucleotides agree with TRBD2. The CDR3 totals 15 residues. Germline V gene lookup returns CDR1 MNHEY and CDR2 SVGAGI. V shed 0 bases, J shed 7 bases, and the junction held 4 bases outside the gene matches. In nucleotides, the CDR3 is TGTGCCAGCAGTTACTCGGGGCGGGGGGGGAATGAGCAGTTCTTC. This sequence encodes CASSYSGRGGNEQFF.

The chain combines TRBV7-2 with TRBJ2-3, with 9 bases aligning to TRBD1. CDR1 is SGHTA, CDR2 FQGNSA, per germline. The CDR3 runs 14 residues. Trimming at V came to 5 bases and at J to 1 base, leaving 1 base not matched to a gene. For the CDR3, the DNA is TGTGCCAGCAGCCGGGACAGGGGCACAGATACGCAGTATTTT. It codes for CASSRDRGTDTQYF.

The gene calls are TRBV7-7 and TRBJ2-5; 8 bases map to TRBD1. Germline CDR1 SSHAT, CDR2 FNYEAQ (reference sequence). The CDR3 has 13 residues. The V gene end was trimmed by 5 bases and the J gene end by 5 bases; junction bases not matched to a gene: 4. For the CDR3, the DNA is TGTGCCAGCAGCAAGGACAGGGTTGAGACCCAGTACTTC. Amino acids: CASSKDRVETQYF.